This entry is about one T cell receptor beta chain. The antigen is undetermined. These data come from a study of circulating CD8 cells and anti-PD-1 response in melanoma. Background on the study: Complete or partial response defined responders; stable or progressive disease, non-responders.

Trimming pared 2 bases from V and 3 bases from J, leaving 3 bases between. The CDR3 loop spans 12 amino acids. CDR1 is SGHTA, CDR2 FQGNSA, per germline. Each library started from 15 ng of total RNA using the QIAseq Immune Repertoire TCR panel. Using its own MiXCR run on the reads, TCRdb lists one record per CDR3 protein. The sample gives hundreds of distinct CDR3 sequences, roughly 9.6% of which show up once; about 61% is in the top ten. Study-level points and caveats: Generally, no replicate experiments were performed.

Four subsets defined by PD-1 and/or TIGIT were sorted from live CD3+CD8+TCRalphabeta+ cells. This chain uses TRBV7-2 with TRBJ2-3; D remains ambiguous. This sample comprised CD8+ T cells from PBMCs, obtained at baseline or after one month of anti-PD-1 therapy (not recorded which). The clonotype was recovered from a human donor with melanoma. The CDR3 reads CASSLLTDTQYF. The CDR3, as DNA: TGTGCCAGCAGCTTACTTACAGATACGCAGTATTTT.